This TCR beta chain was captured by sequencing in a study of HIV-infected children after antiretroviral therapy interruption. Study in general: Weeks 0, 48 and 150 were sampled under continuous treatment.

Regarding treatment: PENTA 11 planned treatment interruption arm or continuous ART arm. Sorting from thawed PBMCs isolated naive CD4+ CD45RA+ CD45RO- T cells. Unique molecular identifiers were included in an RNA-based 3' RACE TCR library. Each CDR3 protein is one row after TCRdb ran MiXCR on the 3' RACE reads. The profile shows around 40,000 distinct CDR3 sequences, approximately 7% of them singletons. V shed 4 bases and J shed 6 bases, with 11 bases lying between them. The CDR3 has 13 residues. Looked up from germline, CDR1 is LNHNV and CDR2 is YYDKDF (reference sequence). This clonotype showed up many times.

The genes are TRBV15 and TRBJ2-3; D gene uncertain. Here the sequenced sample was CD45RA+ CD4+ T cells from PBMCs, pooled from several time points, taken from a donor given antiretroviral therapy, either interrupted or continuous. Subset denoted: naive CD4+ CD45RA+ CD45RO- T cells. The clonotype originates from a pool of human donors with HIV. In DNA, the CDR3 is TGTGCCACCAGCACCCATACCGGGGATACGCAGTATTTT. Residues: CATSTHTGDTQYF. The full variable domain, in which reference TRBV15 and TRBJ2-3 provide the parts outside the CDR3, is DAMVIQNPRYQVTQFGKPVTLSCSQTLNHNVMYWYQQKSSQAPKLLFHYYDKDFNNEADTPDNFQSRRPNTSFCFLDIRSPGLGDTAMYLCATSTHTGDTQYFGPGTRLTVL.